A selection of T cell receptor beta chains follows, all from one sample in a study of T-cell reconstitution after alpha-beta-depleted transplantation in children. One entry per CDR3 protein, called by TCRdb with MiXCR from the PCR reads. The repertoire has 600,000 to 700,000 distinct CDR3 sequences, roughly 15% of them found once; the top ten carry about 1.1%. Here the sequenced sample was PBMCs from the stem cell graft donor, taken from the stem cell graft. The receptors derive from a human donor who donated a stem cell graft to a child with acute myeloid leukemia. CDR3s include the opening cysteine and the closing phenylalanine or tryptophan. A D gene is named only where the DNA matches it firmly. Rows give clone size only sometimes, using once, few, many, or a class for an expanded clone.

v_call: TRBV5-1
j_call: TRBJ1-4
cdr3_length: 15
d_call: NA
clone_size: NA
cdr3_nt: TGCGCCAGCAGCCCCCTGGGGGACGGTAATGAAAAACTGTTTTTT
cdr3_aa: CASSPLGDGNEKLFF

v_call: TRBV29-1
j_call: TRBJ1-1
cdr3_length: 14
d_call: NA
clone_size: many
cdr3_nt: TGCAGCGTTGAAGTTGGGGGGATGAACACTGAAGCTTTCTTT
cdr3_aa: CSVEVGGMNTEAFF

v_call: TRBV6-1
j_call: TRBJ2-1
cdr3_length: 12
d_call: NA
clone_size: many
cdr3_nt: TGTGCCAGCAGCGATAGAGACAATGAGCAGTTCTTC
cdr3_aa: CASSDRDNEQFF

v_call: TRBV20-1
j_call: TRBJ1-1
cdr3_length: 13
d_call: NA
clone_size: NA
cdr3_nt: TGCAGTGCTAGAACGTCAGGTCCCTATCTGGCTTTCTTT
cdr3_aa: CSARTSGPYLAFF

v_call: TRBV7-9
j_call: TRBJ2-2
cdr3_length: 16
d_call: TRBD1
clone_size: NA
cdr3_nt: TGTGCCAGCAGCTTAGACAGGGGGCGTCGGACCGGGGAGCTGTTTTTT
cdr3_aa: CASSLDRGRRTGELFF

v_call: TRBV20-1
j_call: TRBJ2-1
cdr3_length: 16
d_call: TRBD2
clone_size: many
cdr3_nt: TGCAGTGCTAGAGGTGCGGGGGGCTACTTGACGGGTGAAGAGTTCTTC
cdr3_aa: CSARGAGGYLTGEEFF

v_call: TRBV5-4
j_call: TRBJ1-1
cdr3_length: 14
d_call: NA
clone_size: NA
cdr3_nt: TGTGCCAGCACCATGAGTCGGAAGAACACTGAAGCTTTCTTT
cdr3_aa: CASTMSRKNTEAFF

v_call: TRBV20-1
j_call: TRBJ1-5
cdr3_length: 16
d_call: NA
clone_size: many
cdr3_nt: TGCAGTGCTAGTCTGGGCAGCGGGAGGAGTAATCAGCCCCAGCATTTT
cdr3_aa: CSASLGSGRSNQPQHF

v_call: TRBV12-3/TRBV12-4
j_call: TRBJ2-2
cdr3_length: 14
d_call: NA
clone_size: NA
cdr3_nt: TGTGCCAGCAGAATAGAGTTCACGGCCGGGGAGCTGTTTTTT
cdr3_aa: CASRIEFTAGELFF

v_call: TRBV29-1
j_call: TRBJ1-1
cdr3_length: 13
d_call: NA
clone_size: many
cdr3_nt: TGCAGCGTTTTGGACAGCATGAACACTGAAGCTTTCTTT
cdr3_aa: CSVLDSMNTEAFF

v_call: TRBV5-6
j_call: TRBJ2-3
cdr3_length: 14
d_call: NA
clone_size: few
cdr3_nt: TGTGCCAGCAGCTTGGATTGGAGCACAGATACGCAGTATTTT
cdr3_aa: CASSLDWSTDTQYF

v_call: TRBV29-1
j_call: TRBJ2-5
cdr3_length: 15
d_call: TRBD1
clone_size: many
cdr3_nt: TGCAGCGTACGACCCGAACAGGGGCGACAAGAGACCCAGTACTTC
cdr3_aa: CSVRPEQGRQETQYF

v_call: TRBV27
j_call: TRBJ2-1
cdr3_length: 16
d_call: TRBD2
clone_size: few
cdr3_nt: TGTGCCAGCAGTGCCTCTAGCGGGGGGGCGCTCAATGAGCAGTTCTTC
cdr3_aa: CASSASSGGALNEQFF

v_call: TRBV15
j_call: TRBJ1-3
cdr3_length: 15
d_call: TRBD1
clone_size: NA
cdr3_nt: TGTGCCACCAGCAGAGGGACAGGGGTCGGAAACACCATATATTTT
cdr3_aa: CATSRGTGVGNTIYF

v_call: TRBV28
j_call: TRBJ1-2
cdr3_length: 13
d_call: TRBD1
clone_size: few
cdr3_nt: TGTGCCAGCGGGTACGGGACAGGGAATGGCTACACCTTC
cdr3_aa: CASGYGTGNGYTF

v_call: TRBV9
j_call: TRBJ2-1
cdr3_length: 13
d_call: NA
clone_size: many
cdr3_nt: TGTGCCAGCAGCCCCAGCAGGGACAATGAGCAGTTCTTC
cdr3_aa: CASSPSRDNEQFF

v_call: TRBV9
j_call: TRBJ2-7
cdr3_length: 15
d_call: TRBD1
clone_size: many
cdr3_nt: TGTGCCAGCAGCAATCGACAGGGGGGAGCTTACGAGCAGTACTTC
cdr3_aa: CASSNRQGGAYEQYF

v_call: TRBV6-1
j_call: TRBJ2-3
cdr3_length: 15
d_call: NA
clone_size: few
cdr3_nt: TGTGCCAGCACCAACAGGGATTTGGGCACAGATACGCAGTATTTT
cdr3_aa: CASTNRDLGTDTQYF

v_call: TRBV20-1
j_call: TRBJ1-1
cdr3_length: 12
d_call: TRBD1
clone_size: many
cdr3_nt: TGCAGTGCCCTGGACAGGGTGGCTGAAGCTTTCTTT
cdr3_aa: CSALDRVAEAFF

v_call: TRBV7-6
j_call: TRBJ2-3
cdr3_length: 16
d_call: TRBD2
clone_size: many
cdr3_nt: TGTGCCAGCAGCCTAAGACTAGCGGGGGCTGCGGATACGCAGTATTTT
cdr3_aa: CASSLRLAGAADTQYF

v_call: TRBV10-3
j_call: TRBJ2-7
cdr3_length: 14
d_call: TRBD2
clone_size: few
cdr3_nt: TGTGCCATCAAATCGGGAGGGGGAACCTACGAGCAGTACTTC
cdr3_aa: CAIKSGGGTYEQYF

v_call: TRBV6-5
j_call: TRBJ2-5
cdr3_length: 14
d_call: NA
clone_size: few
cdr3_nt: TGTGCCAGCAGTTGGGGGGGACAGCAAGAGACCCAGTACTTC
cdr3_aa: CASSWGGQQETQYF

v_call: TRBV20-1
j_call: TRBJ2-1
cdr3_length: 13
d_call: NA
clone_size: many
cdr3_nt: TGCAGTGCTAGAGCGCCTAGCATCAATGAGCAGTTCTTC
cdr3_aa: CSARAPSINEQFF

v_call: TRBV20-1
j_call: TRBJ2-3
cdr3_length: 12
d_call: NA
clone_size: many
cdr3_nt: TGCAGTGCTACCGGCTGGGCAGATACGCAGTATTTT
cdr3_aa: CSATGWADTQYF

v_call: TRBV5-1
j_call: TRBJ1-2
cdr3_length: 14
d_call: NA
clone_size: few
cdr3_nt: TGCGCCAGCAGCTTGCAATCCGGGCCCCATGGCTACACCTTC
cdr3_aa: CASSLQSGPHGYTF

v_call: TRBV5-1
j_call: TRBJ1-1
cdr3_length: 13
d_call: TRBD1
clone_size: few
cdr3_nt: TGCGCCAGCAGCTCCACAGGGGAGACTGAAGCTTTCTTT
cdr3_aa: CASSSTGETEAFF

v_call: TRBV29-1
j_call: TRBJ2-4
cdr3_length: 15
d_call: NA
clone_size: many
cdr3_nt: TGCAGCGTTGTCCTACCGACAGTGAGCAAAAACATTCAGTACTTC
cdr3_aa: CSVVLPTVSKNIQYF